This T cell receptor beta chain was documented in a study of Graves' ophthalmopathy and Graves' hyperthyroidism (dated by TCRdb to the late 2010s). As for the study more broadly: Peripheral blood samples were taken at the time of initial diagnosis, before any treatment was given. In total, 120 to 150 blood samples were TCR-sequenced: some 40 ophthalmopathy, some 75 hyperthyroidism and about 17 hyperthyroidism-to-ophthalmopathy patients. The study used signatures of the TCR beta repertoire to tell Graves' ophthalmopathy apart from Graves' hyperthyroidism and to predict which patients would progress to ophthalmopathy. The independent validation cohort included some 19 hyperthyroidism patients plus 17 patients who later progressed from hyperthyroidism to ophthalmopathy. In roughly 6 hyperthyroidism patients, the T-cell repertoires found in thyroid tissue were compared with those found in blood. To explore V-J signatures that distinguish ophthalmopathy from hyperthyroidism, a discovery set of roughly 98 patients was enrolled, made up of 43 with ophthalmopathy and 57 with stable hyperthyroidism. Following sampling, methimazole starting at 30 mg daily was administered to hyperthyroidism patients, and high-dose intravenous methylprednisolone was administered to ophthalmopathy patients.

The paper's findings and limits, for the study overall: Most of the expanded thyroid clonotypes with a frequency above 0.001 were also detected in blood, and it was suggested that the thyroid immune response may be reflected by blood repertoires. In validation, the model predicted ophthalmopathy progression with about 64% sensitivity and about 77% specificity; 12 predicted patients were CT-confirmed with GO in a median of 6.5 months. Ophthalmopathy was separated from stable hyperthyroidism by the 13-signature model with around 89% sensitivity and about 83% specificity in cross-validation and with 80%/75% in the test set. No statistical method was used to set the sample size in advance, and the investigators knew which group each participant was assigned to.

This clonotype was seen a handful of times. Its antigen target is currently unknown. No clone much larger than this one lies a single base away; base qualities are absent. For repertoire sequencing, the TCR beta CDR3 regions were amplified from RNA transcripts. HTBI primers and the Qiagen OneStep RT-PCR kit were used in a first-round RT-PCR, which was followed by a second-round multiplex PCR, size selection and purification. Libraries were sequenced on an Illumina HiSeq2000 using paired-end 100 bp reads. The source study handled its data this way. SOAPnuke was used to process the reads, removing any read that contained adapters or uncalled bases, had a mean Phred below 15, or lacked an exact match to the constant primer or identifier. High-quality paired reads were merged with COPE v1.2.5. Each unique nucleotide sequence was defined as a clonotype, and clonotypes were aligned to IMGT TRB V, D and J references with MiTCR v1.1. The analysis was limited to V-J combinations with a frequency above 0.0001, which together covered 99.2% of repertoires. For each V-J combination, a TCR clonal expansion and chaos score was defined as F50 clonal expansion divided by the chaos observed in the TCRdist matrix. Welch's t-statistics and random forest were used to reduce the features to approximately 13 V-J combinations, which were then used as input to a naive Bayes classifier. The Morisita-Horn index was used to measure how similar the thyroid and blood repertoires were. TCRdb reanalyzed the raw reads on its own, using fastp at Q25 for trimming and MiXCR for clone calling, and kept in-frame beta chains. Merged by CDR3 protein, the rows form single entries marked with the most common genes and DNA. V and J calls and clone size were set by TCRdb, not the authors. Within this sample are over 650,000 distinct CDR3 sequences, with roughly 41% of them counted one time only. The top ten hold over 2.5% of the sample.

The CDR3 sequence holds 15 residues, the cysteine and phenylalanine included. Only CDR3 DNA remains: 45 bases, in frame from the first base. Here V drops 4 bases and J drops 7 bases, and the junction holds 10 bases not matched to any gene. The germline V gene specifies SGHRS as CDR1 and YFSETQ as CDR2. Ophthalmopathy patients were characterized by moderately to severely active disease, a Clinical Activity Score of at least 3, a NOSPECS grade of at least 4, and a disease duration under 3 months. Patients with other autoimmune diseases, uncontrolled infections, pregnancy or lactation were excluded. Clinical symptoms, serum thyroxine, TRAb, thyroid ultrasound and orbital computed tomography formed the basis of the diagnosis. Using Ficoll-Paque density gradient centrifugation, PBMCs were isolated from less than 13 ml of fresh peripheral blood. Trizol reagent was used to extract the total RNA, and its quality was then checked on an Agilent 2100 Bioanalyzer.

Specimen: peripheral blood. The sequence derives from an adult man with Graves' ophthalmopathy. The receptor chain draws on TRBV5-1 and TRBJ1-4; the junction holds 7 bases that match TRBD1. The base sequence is TGCGCCAGCAGCCTATACAGGGGCACGAGTGAAAAACTGTTTTTT. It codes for CASSLYRGTSEKLFF.